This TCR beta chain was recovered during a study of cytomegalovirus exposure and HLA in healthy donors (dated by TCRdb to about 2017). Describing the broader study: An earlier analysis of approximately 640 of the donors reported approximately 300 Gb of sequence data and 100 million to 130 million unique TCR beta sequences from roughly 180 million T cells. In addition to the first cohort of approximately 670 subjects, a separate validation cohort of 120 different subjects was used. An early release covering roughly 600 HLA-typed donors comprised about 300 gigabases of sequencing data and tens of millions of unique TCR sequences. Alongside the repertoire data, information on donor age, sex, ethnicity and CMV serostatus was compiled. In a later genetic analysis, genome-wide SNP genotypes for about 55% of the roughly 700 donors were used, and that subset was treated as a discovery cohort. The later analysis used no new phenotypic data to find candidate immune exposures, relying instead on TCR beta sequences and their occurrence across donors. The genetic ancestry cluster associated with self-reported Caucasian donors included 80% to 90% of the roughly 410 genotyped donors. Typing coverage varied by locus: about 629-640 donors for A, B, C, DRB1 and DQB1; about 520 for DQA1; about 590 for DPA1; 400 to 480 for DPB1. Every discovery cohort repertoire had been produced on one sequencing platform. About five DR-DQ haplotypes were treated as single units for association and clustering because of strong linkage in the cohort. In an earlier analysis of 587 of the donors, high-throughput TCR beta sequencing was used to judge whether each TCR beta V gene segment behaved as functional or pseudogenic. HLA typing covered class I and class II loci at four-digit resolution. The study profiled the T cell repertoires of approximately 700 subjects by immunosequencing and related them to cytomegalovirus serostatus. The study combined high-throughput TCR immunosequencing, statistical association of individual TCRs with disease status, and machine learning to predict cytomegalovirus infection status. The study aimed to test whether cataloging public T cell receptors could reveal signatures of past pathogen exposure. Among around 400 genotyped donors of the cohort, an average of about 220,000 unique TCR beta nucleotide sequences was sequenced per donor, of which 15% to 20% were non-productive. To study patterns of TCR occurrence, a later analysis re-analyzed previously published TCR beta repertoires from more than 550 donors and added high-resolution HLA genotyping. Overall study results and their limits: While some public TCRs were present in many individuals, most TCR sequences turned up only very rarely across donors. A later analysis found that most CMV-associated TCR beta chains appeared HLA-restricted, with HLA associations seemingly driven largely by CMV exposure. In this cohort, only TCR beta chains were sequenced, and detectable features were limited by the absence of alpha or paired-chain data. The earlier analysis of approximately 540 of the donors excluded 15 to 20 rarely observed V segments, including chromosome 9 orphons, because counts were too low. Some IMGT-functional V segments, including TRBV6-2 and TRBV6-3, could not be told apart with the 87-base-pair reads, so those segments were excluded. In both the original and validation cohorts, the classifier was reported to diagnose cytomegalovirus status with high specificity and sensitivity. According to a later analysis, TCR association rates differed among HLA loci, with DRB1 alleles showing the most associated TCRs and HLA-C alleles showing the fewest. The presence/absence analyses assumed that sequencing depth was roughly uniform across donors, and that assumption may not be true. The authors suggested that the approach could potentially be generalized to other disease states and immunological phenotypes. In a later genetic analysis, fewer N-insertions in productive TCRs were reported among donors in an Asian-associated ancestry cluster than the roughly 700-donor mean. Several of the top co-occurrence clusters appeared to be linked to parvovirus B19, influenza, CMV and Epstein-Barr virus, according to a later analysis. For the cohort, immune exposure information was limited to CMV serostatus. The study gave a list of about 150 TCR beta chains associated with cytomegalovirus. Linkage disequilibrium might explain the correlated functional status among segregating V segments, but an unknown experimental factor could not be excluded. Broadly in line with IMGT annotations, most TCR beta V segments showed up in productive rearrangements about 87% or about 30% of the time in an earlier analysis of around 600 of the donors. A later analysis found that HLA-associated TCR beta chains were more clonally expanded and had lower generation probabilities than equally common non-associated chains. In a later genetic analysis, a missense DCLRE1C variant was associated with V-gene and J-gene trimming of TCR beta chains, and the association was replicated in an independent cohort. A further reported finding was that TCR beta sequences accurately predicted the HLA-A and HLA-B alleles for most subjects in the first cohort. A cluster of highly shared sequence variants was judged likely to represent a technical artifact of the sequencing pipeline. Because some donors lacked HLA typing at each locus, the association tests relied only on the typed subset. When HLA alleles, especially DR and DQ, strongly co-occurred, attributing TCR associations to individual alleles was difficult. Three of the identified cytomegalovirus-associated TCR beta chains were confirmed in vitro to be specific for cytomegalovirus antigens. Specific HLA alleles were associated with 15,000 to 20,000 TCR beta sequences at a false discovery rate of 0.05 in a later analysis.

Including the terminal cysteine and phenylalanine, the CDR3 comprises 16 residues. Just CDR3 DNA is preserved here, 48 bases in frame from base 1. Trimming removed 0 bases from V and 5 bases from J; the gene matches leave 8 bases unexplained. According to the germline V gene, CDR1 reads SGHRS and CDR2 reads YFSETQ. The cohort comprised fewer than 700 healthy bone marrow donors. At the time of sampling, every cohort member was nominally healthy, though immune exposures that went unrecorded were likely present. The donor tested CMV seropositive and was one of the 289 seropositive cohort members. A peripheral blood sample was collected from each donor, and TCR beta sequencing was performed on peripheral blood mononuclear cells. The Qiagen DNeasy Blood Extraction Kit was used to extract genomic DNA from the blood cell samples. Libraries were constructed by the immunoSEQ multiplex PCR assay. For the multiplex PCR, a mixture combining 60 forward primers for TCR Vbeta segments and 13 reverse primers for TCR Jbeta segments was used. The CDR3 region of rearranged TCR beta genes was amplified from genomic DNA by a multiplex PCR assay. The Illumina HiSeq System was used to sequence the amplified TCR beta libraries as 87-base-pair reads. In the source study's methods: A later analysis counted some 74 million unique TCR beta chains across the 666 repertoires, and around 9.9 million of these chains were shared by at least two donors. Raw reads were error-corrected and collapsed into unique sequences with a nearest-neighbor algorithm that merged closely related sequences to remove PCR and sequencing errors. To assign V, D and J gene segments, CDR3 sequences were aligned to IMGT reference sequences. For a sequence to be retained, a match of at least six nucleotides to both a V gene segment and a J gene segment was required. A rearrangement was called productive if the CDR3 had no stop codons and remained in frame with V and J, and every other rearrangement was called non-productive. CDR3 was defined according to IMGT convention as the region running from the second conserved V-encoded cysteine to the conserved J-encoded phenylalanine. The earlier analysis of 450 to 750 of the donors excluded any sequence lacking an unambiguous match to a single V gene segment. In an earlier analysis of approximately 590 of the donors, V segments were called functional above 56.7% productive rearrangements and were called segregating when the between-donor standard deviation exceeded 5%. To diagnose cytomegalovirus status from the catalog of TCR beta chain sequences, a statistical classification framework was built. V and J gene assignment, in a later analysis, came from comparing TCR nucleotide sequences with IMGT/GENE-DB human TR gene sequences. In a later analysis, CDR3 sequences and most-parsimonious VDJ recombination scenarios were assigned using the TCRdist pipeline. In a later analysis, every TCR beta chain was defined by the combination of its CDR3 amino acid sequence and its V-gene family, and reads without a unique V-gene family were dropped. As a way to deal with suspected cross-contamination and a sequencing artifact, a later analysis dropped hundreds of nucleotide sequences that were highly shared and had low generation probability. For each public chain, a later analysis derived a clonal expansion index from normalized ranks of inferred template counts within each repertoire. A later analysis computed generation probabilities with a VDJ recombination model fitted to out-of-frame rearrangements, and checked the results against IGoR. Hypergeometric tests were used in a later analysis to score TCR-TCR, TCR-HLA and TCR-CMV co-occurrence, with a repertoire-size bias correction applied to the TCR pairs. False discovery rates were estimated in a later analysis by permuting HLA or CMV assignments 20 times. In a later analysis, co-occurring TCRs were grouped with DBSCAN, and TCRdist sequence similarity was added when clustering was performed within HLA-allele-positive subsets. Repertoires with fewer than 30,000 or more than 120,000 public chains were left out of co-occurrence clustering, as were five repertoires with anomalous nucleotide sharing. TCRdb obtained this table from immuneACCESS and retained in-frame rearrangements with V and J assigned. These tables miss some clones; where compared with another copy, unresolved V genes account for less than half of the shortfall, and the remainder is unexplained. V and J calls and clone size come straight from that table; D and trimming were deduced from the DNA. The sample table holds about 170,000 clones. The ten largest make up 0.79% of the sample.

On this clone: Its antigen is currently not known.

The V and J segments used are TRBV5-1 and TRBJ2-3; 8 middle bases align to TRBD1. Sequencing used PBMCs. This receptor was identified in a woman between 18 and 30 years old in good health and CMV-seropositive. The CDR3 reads CASSLVWQGAGDTQYF. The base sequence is TGCGCCAGCAGCTTGGTTTGGCAGGGGGCTGGAGATACGCAGTATTTT. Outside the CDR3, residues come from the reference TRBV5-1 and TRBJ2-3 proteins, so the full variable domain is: KAGVTQTPRYLIKTRGQQVTLSCSPISGHRSVSWYQQTPGQGLQFLFEYFSETQRNKGNFPGRFSGRQFSNSRSEMNVSTLELGDSALYLCASSLVWQGAGDTQYFGPGTRLTVL.